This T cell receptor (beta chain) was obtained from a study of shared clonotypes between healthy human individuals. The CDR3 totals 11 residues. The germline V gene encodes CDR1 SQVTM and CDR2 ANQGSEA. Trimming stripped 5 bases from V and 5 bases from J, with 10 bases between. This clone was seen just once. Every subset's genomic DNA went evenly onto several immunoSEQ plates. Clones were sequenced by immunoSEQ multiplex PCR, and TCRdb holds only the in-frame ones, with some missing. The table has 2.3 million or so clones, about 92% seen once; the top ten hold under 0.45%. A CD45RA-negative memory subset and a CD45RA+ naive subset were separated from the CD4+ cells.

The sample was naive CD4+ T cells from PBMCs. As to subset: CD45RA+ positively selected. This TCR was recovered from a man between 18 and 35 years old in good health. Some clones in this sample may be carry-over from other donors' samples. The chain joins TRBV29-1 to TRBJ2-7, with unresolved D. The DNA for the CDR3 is TGCAGCGTTTTTAGTGGCGACGAGCAGTACTTC. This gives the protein CSVFSGDEQYF.